This T cell receptor beta chain was sequenced during a study of T cell changes during pregnancy in multiple sclerosis (dated by TCRdb to about 2019). Turning to the overall study: In women with multiple sclerosis, the researchers looked at how the T cell repertoire shifted as pregnancy progressed.

Concerning this clone itself: Its antigen is unknown. Per-base qualities were not stored, and no clone one base away is much larger.

Trimming at the junction amounts to 4 bases on V and 1 base on J, and the germline ends lie 15 bases apart. The CDR3 numbers 16 residues from cysteine through phenylalanine. Only the CDR3 portion is preserved as DNA: 48 bases, with reading frame beginning at the first base. The germline V gene encodes CDR1 SGHTA and CDR2 FQGNSA. The receptor library was made with the immunoSEQ multiplex PCR assay. TCRdb took over this immuneACCESS table, retaining in-frame rearrangements with V and J assigned. Such tables are incomplete; in checked studies, under half of the missing clones stem from an unresolved V gene, and the remainder is unexplained. Recorded for this sample are 65,000 to 85,000 clones; about nine tenths of them occurred a single time. The ten biggest clones cover over 1.1% of the sample.

The chain uses TRBV7-2 and TRBJ2-3; TRBD1 is a weak D gene call, 6 bases matching. Source: peripheral blood, taken in the second trimester of pregnancy. The clonotype was recovered from a female donor with multiple sclerosis, enrolled in a pregnancy study. The DNA sequence is given as TGTGCCAGCAGCTCAGTGGGGGCTTTGGGCACAGATACGCAGTATTTT. Translation gives CASSSVGALGTDTQYF. Reference TRBV7-2 and TRBJ2-3 genes cover what lies past the CDR3, so the full variable domain is GAGVSQSPSNKVTEKGKDVELRCDPISGHTALYWYRQSLGQGLEFLIYFQGNSAPDKSGLPSDRFSAERTGGSVSTLTIQRTQQEDSAVYLCASSSVGALGTDTQYFGPGTRLTVL.